This TCR beta chain was recorded in a study of memory CD4+ T cells and cytomegalovirus serostatus (dated by TCRdb to about 2019). Context from the whole study: The cohort included approximately 35 healthy adults from Belgium, of whom 9 were CMV seropositive and roughly 24 were CMV seronegative. CD4+ memory TCRbeta repertoires of a Belgian cohort with known cytomegalovirus serostatus were sequenced in order to replicate a published TCR-based CMV serostatus classifier.

The study at large found these results: On the Belgian cohort, the classifier built on the original framework reached a median bootstrapped AUC of about 0.95, with a 95% CI of 0.76-1.00. Unlike the original study, which covered naive and memory CD4+ and CD8+ populations, the Belgian study sequenced only CD4+CD45RO+ memory cells. For CMV serostatus prediction, a median bootstrapped AUC of about 0.94 was reached with the original framework, and a median bootstrapped AUC of 0.91 was reached with a US-trained random forest. Of about 180 previously reported CMV-associated TCRbeta sequences, 60 to 85 appeared in the CD4+ memory repertoires, each in one to five individuals. The results were interpreted as suggesting that the CMV-associated TCR signature is mostly present in the CD4+ memory repertoire.

V is reduced by 1 base and J by 4 bases, leaving a spacing of 10 bases between them. The CDR3 numbers 14 residues from cysteine through phenylalanine. The DNA shown is the 42-base CDR3, in frame from base 1. CDR1 and CDR2 are drawn from the germline V gene (reference sequence): LNHNV, YYDKDF. Genomic DNA was extracted from sorted cells with the Quick-DNA Microprep Kit. TCRbeta DNA was amplified with the immunoSEQ hsTCRbeta kit following the manufacturer's protocol. TCRbeta libraries were sequenced on an Illumina MiSeq instrument. The study's own analysis went as follows. Removing out-of-frame sequences left roughly 2.4 million distinct TCRbeta sequences, an average of around 67,000 per individual. Each individual was scored using the number of 164 previously reported CMV-associated TCRbeta sequences that the individual carried and the total number of productive distinct TCRbeta sequences. A beta-binomial model was reimplemented in Python, and scikit-learn random forests with default parameters were trained on data from the US cohort. Classifier performance on the Belgian cohort was summarized as median AUC with percentile confidence intervals over 10,000 bootstrap iterations. TCRdb took this table from immuneACCESS and kept in-frame rearrangements with V and J called. Such tables lack part of the clones; where checked against another copy, unresolved V genes explain under half of the gap, and the rest is unexplained. The V and J calls and the clone size are those of that table, but D and trimming were determined from the DNA. The sample table holds around 53,000 clones, of which 70% to 80% were seen once. The top ten constitute less than 0.95% of the sample.

This clone was detected a few times. Its cognate antigen has yet to be identified. Base qualities are not provided; no much larger clone lies one nucleotide away. Single viable CD3+CD4+CD8-CD45RO+ cells were sorted as memory CD4+ T cells on a FACSAria II. CMV serostatus was determined using a Roche Elecsys assay that detects serum IgG against CMV pp150, pp28, p38 and p52. Following thawing, total CD4+ T cells were enriched through positive selection using CD4 magnetic microbeads. The samples came from a different study that was designed specifically to examine the CD4+ T cell memory repertoire. Peripheral blood mononuclear cells were isolated and cryopreserved according to standard operating procedures, and serum was stored at -80 degrees C. The staining used CD3-PerCP (BW264/56), CD4-APC (RPA-T4), CD45RO-PE (UCHT1) and CD8-Pacific Orange (3B5) antibodies, and Sytox blue was used to exclude non-viable cells.

Material for sequencing was memory CD4+ T cells from blood. This chain joins TRBV15 to TRBJ1-2; the D region possibly corresponds to TRBD1 (5 bases align). The receptor was derived from an adult in good health and CMV-seronegative. The DNA sequence is TGTGCCACCAGCAGAGGAGGGGATCCCTATGGCTACACCTTC. This codes for CATSRGGDPYGYTF.